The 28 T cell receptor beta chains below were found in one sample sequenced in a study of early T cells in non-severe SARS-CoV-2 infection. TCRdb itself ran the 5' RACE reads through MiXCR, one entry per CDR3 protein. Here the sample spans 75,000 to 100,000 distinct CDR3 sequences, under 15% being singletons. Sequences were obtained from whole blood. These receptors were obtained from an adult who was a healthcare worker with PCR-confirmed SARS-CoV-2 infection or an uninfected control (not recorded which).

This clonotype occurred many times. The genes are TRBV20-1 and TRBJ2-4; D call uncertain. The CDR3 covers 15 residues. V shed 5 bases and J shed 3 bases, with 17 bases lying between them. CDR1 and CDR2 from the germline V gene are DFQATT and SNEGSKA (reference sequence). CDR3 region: CSAPPRVMDKNIQYF. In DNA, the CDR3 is TGCAGTGCTCCTCCTAGGGTTATGGACAAAAACATTCAGTACTTC.

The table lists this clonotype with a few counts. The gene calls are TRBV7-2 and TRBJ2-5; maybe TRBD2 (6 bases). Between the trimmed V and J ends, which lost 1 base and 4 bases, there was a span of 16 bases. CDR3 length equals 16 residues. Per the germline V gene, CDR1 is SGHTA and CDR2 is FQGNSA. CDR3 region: CASSLVWRVGRETQYF. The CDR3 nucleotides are TGTGCCAGCAGCTTAGTATGGAGGGTAGGCCGAGAGACCCAGTACTTC.

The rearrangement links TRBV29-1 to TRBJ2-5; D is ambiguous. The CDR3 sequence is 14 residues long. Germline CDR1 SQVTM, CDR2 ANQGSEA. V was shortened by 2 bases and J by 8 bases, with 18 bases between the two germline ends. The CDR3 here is CSVESAAGDDTQYF. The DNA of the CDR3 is TGCAGCGTTGAATCGGCCGCAGGCGATGATACCCAGTACTTC.

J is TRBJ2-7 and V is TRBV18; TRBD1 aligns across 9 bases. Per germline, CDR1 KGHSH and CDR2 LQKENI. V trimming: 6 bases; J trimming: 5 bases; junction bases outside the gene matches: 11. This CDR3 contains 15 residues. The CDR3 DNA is TGTGCCAGCTCCCGAACGGGACAGGGTATCGACGAGCAGTACTTC. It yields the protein CASSRTGQGIDEQYF.

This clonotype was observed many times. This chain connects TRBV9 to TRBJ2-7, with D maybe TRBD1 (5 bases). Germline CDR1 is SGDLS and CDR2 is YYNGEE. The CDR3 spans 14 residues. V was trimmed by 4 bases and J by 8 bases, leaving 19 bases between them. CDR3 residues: CASSLRRVSTKQYF. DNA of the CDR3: TGTGCCAGCAGCCTTCGCAGGGTATCTACGAAGCAGTACTTC.

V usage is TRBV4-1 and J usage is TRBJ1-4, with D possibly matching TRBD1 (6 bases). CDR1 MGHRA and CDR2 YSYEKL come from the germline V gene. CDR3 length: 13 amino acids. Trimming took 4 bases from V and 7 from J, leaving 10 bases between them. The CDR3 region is CASSRTDLEKLFF. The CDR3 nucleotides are TGCGCCAGCAGCCGGACAGACCTTGAAAAACTGTTTTTT.

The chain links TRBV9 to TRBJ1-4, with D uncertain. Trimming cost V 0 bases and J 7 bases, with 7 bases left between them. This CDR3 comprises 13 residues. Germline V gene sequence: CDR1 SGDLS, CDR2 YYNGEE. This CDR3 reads CASSVGGGEKLFF. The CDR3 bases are TGTGCCAGCAGCGTAGGAGGAGGTGAAAAACTGTTTTTT.

DNA of the CDR3: TGTGCCAGCAGCCGGAAGGGAAACTATGGCTACACCTTC. The encoded protein is CASSRKGNYGYTF. V and J are TRBV3-1 and TRBJ1-2; D unclear. The ends were cut back, 4 bases at V and 2 bases at J, with 8 bases in the middle. CDR1 and CDR2 (germline): LGHDT, YNNKEL (reference sequence). The CDR3 sequence is 13 residues long. Full variable domain (rest looked up from reference TRBV3-1 and TRBJ1-2): DTAVSQTPKYLVTQMGNDKSIKCEQNLGHDTMYWYKQDSKKFLKIMFSYNNKELIINETVPNRFSPKSPDKAHLNLHINSLELGDSAVYFCASSRKGNYGYTFGSGTRLTVV.

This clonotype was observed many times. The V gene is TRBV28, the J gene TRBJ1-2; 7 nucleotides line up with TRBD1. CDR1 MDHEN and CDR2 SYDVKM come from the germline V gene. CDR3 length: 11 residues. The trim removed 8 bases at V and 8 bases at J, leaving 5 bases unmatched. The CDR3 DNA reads TGTGCCAGCGGGACAGAGAGGGGCTACACCTTC. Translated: CASGTERGYTF.

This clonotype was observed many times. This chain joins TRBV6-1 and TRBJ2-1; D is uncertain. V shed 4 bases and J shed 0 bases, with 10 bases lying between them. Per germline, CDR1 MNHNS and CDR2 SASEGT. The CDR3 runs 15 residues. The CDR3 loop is CASSVRAASYNEQFF. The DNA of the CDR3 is TGTGCCAGCAGTGTTCGGGCCGCCTCCTACAATGAGCAGTTCTTC.

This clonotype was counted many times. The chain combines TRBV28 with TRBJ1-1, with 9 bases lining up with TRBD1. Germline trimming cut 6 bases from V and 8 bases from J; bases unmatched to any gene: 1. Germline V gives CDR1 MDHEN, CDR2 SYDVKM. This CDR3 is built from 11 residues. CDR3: CASRTGGEAFF. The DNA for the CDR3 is TGTGCCAGCAGGACAGGGGGGGAAGCTTTCTTT.

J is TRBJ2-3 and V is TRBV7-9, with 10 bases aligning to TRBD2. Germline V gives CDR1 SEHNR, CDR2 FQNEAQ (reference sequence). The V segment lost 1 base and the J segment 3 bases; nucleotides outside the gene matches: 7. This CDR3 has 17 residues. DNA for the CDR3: TGTGCCAGCAGCTTAGGGTCGTCTAGCGGGAGAACAGATACGCAGTATTTT. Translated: CASSLGSSSGRTDTQYF.

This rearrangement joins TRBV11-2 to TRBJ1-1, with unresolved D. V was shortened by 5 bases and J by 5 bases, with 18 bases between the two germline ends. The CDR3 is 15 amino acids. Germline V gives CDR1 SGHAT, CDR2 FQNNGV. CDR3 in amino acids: CASSHEGPIGTEAFF. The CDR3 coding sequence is TGTGCCAGCAGCCACGAGGGCCCAATAGGGACTGAAGCTTTCTTT.

CDR3 bases: TGTGCCAGCAGCCAAGATCTCTTAAATGAGCAGTTCTTC. Its protein is CASSQDLLNEQFF. V and J are TRBV3-1 and TRBJ2-1; D unclear. This CDR3 is built from 13 residues. Germline CDR1 reads LGHDT; CDR2 reads YNNKEL (reference sequence). Trimming cost V 0 bases and J 7 bases, with 7 bases left between them.

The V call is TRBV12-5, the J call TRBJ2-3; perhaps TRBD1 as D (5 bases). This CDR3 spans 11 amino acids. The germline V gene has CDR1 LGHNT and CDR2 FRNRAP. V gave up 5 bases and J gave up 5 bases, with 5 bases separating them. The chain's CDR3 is CASGRGDTQYF. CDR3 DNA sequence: TGTGCTAGTGGTAGGGGAGATACGCAGTATTTT.

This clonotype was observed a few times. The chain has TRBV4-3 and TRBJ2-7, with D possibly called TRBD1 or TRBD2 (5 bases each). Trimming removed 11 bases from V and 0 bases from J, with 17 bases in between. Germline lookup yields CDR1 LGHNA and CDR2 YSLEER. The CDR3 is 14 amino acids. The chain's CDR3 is CASRPGRSSYEQYF. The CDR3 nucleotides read TGCGCCTCTCGACCGGGACGGTCCTCCTACGAGCAGTACTTC.

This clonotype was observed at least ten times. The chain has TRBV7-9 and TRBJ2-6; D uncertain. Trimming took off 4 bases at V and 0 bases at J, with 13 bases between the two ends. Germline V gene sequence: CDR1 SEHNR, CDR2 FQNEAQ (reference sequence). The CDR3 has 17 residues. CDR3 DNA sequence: TGTGCCAGCAGCTCCTATCGCCAGCACTCTGGGGCCAACGTCCTGACTTTC. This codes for CASSSYRQHSGANVLTF.

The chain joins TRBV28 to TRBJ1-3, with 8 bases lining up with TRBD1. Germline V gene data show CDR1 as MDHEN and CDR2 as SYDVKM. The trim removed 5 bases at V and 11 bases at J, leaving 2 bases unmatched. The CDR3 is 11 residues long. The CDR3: CASSLRGPIYF. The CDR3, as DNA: TGTGCCAGCAGTCTCAGGGGGCCCATATATTTT.

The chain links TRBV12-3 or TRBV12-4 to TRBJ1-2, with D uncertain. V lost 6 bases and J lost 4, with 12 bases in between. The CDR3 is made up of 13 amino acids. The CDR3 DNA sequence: TGTGCCAGCAGGACACGGGAAACCTATGGCTACACCTTC. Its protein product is CASRTRETYGYTF.

The CDR3 is CASSYSGLAGADTQYF. The CDR3, as DNA: TGTGCCAGCAGTTACTCCGGACTAGCGGGAGCAGATACGCAGTATTTT. The chain uses TRBV6-5 and TRBJ2-3, with 13 bases aligning to TRBD2. Germline CDR1 reads MNHEY; CDR2 reads SVGAGI. The ends lost 0 bases at V and 4 bases at J; junction bases unmatched: 1. The CDR3 has 16 residues.

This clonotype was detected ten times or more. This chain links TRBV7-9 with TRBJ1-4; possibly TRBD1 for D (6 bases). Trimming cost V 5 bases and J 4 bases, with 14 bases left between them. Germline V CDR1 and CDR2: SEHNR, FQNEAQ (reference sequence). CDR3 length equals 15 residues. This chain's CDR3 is CASSPYREDNEKLFF. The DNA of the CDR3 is TGTGCCAGCAGCCCCTACAGGGAAGATAATGAAAAACTGTTTTTT.

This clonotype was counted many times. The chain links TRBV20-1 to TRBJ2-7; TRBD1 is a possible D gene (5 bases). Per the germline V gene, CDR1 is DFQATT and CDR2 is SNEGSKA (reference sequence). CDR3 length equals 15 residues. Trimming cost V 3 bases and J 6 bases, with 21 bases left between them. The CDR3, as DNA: TGCAGTGCTAGCCCTCCAGACAGTATATCCCGCGAGCAGTACTTC. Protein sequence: CSASPPDSISREQYF.

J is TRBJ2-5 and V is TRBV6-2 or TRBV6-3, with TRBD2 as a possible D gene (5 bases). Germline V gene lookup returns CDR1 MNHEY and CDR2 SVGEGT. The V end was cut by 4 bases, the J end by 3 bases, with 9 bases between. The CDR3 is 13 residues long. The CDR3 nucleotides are TGTGCCAGCAGTTTGAGGAGGAAAGAGACCCAGTACTTC. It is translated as CASSLRRKETQYF.

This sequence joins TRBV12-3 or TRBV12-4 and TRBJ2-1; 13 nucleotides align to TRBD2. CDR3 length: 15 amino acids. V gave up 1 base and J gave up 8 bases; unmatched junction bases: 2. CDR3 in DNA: TGTGCCAGCAGTTTAGGGACTAGCGGGAGTGATGAGCAGTTCTTC. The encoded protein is CASSLGTSGSDEQFF.

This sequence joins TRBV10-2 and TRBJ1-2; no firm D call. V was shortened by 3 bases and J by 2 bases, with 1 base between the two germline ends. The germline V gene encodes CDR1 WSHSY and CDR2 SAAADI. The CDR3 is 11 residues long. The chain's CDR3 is CASSDNYGYTF. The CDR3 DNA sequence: TGCGCCAGCAGTGACAACTATGGCTACACCTTC.

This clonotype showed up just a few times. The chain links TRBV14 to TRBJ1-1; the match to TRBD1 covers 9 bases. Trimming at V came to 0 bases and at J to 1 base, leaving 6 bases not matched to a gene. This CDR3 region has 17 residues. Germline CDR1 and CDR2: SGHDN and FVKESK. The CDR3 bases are TGTGCCAGCAGCCAAGAGTTTAGGACAGGGGCGAACACTGAAGCTTTCTTT. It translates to CASSQEFRTGANTEAFF.

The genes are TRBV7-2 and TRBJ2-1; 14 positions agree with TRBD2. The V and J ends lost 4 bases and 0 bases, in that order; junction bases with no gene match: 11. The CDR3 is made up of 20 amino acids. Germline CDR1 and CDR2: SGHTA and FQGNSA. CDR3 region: CASSSPTSGRALRSYNEQFF. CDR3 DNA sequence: TGTGCCAGCAGCTCACCGACTAGCGGGAGGGCCCTACGCTCCTACAATGAGCAGTTCTTC.

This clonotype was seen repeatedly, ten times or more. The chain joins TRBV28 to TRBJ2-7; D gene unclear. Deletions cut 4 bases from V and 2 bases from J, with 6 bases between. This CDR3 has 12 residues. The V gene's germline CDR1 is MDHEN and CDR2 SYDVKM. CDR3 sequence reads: CASSSFAYEQYF. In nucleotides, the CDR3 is TGTGCCAGCAGTTCGTTCGCCTACGAGCAGTACTTC.